This T cell receptor (beta chain) was identified in a study of blood T cell repertoires in COVID-19. Study-wide background: Material from acute and convalescent COVID-19 was sourced from the United States, Italy and Spain. PBMCs, B-cell-depleted T cells, or T cells provided the cDNA or gDNA that made up the material.

In the original processing: Counts of nucleated cells, estimated from reference gene primer amplification, were obtained. Data came from immunoSEQ multiplex PCR; TCRdb stores just in-frame clones and leaves some out. The V and J calls and the clone size are those of that table, but D and trimming were determined from the DNA. The sample yields approximately 100,000 clones, 87% seen once. The germline gives CDR1 LNHNV, CDR2 YYDKDF (reference sequence). With 3 bases removed from V and 8 bases from J, the gap between germline ends came to 14 bases. This CDR3 has 14 amino acids. J is TRBJ2-1 and V is TRBV15, with D possibly TRBD1 on 6 matching bases. Sequencing used peripheral blood. The clonotype was recovered from a man between 50 and 59 years old with acute or convalescent COVID-19. The CDR3 spells CATSRSGQIDEQFF. CDR3 in DNA: TGTGCCACCAGCAGGTCCGGACAGATCGATGAGCAGTTCTTC.